This T cell receptor beta chain was found in a study of blood T cells in healthy people across ages. The CDR3 contains 13 residues. Trimming at V came to 2 bases and at J to 3 bases, leaving 4 bases not matched to a gene. Germline V gives CDR1 SQVTM, CDR2 ANQGSEA. Then a second PCR, running about 7 to 11 cycles, was carried out with a sample-barcoded 5' primer and a J-beta primer mix. Template switching added a 12-random-nucleotide identifier to every cDNA molecule. No fewer than 3 million CDR3-containing paired-end reads came from each sample. TCRdb independently ran MiXCR on the 5' RACE reads; one entry per CDR3 protein. The profile shows more than 1,000,000 distinct CDR3 sequences, under 30% of them singletons. This clonotype has only a few counts. The same sample was also used in a study of T cells of mothers and their children.

J is TRBJ2-7 and V is TRBV29-1, with TRBD2 matching over 7 bases. Sequenced material: blood. The clonotype was recovered from a girl under 10 years old in good health. This CDR3 reads CSVELADLYEQYF. The DNA of the CDR3 is TGCAGCGTTGAACTAGCGGACCTCTACGAGCAGTACTTC.